A selection of T cell receptor beta chains follows, all from one sample in a study of T cell changes during pregnancy in multiple sclerosis. Profiling relied on immunoSEQ multiplex PCR, and the TCRdb table lists in-frame clones only, not all of them. The table shows about 41,000 clones, with 70% to 90% occurring only once. The source was CD4+ T cells from peripheral blood mononuclear cells, collected in the first trimester of pregnancy. The receptor set was obtained from a female donor with multiple sclerosis, enrolled in a pregnancy study. The CDR3 runs from the conserved cysteine through the conserved F or W. A D gene is named only where the DNA matches it firmly. The size field is filled for only some rows; it gives once, few, many or a size class.

j_call v_call d_call clone_size cdr3_aa cdr3_nt
TRBJ1-3 TRBV4-3 . . CASSQRGAPGNTIYF TGCGCCAGCAGCCAGCGAGGCGCTCCTGGAAACACCATATATTTT
TRBJ1-1 TRBV7-2 . . CASRRGAGNTEAFF TGTGCCAGCCGACGGGGGGCTGGAAACACTGAAGCTTTCTTT
TRBJ1-2 TRBV15 . . CATSRGGQTLNYGYTF TGTGCCACCAGCAGAGGCGGACAAACACTTAACTATGGCTACACCTTC
TRBJ2-6 TRBV7-2 TRBD1 once CASTGTGGSGANVLTF TGTGCCAGCACGGGGACAGGAGGCTCTGGGGCCAACGTCCTGACTTTC
TRBJ2-1 TRBV11-3 TRBD2 . CASSLGALAGPYNEQFF TGTGCCAGCAGCTTAGGTGCCCTAGCGGGCCCCTACAATGAGCAGTTCTTC
TRBJ2-7 TRBV7-2 TRBD2 . CASSLARGTSSYEQYF TGTGCCAGCAGCTTAGCGCGGGGGACGTCCTCCTACGAGCAGTACTTC
TRBJ2-5 TRBV11-3 . . CASSRLGGTQETQYF TGTGCCAGCAGCCGATTAGGGGGAACCCAAGAGACCCAGTACTTC
TRBJ2-3 TRBV5-4 TRBD2 . CASSSGPSGTGTDTQYF TGTGCCAGCAGCTCCGGCCCTAGCGGGACGGGCACAGATACGCAGTATTTT
TRBJ2-5 TRBV5-1 . . CASSPRDWQETQYF TGCGCCAGCAGCCCCAGGGATTGGCAAGAGACCCAGTACTTC
TRBJ2-1 TRBV14 . . CASSYPSQLNEQFF TGTGCCAGCAGCTACCCCTCCCAACTTAATGAGCAGTTCTTC
TRBJ2-3 TRBV6-1 TRBD2 . CASGPGTSSTDTQYF TGTGCCAGCGGCCCCGGGACTAGCTCAACAGATACGCAGTATTTT
TRBJ1-1 TRBV6-4 . . CASRRNSGVDGNTEAFF TGTGCCAGCAGGAGAAATAGCGGGGTAGACGGGAACACTGAAGCTTTCTTT
TRBJ2-1 TRBV5-1 TRBD1 . CASSLGTGVFRDEQFF TGCGCCAGCAGCTTGGGGACAGGGGTGTTTCGCGATGAGCAGTTCTTC
TRBJ2-5 TRBV6-5 TRBD1 . CASKGQGNFETQYF TGTGCCAGTAAGGGACAGGGAAATTTTGAGACCCAGTACTTC
TRBJ1-5 TRBV28 . once CASSLTHLTYSNQPQHF TGTGCCAGCAGTTTAACGCATCTGACATATAGCAATCAGCCCCAGCATTTT
TRBJ2-1 TRBV18 TRBD1 . CASSPRTGVGSYNEQFF TGTGCCAGCTCACCACGGACAGGGGTAGGCTCCTACAATGAGCAGTTCTTC
TRBJ2-2 TRBV4-3 . . CASSQTGGGGMNTGELFF TGCGCCAGCAGCCAAACCGGAGGGGGAGGGATGAACACCGGGGAGCTGTTTTTT
TRBJ1-1 TRBV10-3 . . CAISLTANTEAFF TGTGCCATCAGTTTGACAGCTAACACTGAAGCTTTCTTT
TRBJ2-1 TRBV12-5 TRBD2 . CASGLVLGLAGVEQFF TGTGCTAGTGGTTTGGTACTCGGACTAGCGGGAGTGGAGCAGTTCTTC
TRBJ2-3 TRBV18 . once CASSPTRGTGDTQYF TGTGCCAGCTCACCAACTCGAGGAACAGGGGATACGCAGTATTTT
TRBJ2-7 TRBV4-1 TRBD2 . CASSQERRGGSYEQYF TGCGCCAGCAGCCAAGAGCGACGCGGGGGGTCCTACGAGCAGTACTTC
TRBJ1-2 TRBV19 TRBD1 . CASRVAGTGALNYGYTF TGTGCCAGTAGGGTGGCCGGGACAGGGGCCCTGAACTATGGCTACACCTTC
TRBJ2-1 TRBV11-3 TRBD2 . CASSFGLAGNEQFF TGTGCCAGCAGCTTCGGACTAGCGGGGAATGAGCAGTTCTTC
TRBJ2-7 TRBV11-2 TRBD2 . CASSSTSGREF TGTGCCAGCAGCTCTACTAGCGGGAGGGAATTC
TRBJ2-1 TRBV10-3 . . CAISEVRDMEGNEQFF TGTGCCATCAGTGAGGTTCGGGATATGGAGGGCAATGAGCAGTTCTTC
TRBJ1-1 TRBV5-5 TRBD1 . CASSWTPGTGIRNTEAFF TGTGCCAGCAGCTGGACCCCCGGGACAGGGATTAGGAACACTGAAGCTTTCTTT
TRBJ2-1 TRBV13 . . CASRLWSGEQFF TGTGCCAGCAGACTGTGGAGCGGTGAGCAGTTCTTC
TRBJ2-1 TRBV7-2 TRBD1 . CASSTSGTGKNEQFF TGTGCCAGCAGCACTTCCGGGACAGGGAAGAATGAGCAGTTCTTC
TRBJ1-1 TRBV7-9 TRBD1 . CASSRGGTGEEAFF TGTGCCAGCAGCCGGGGGGGGACAGGGGAAGAAGCTTTCTTT
TRBJ2-7 TRBV5-6 . . CASSSRQASEQYF TGTGCCAGCAGCTCGCGACAGGCGAGCGAGCAGTACTTC
TRBJ2-1 TRBV6-6 . . CASSYDWGSGYNEQFF TGTGCCAGCAGTTACGATTGGGGCTCCGGCTACAATGAGCAGTTCTTC
TRBJ1-4 TRBV19 . . CASSTLTGGNEKLFF TGTGCCAGTAGTACCCTGACGGGAGGGAATGAAAAACTGTTTTTT
TRBJ2-6 TRBV5-1 . . CASTTGSGANVLTF TGCGCCAGCACAACAGGGAGTGGGGCCAACGTCCTGACTTTC
TRBJ2-4 TRBV6-5 . . CASSYSTRGAKNIQYF TGTGCCAGCAGTTACTCGACCCGGGGAGCCAAAAACATTCAGTACTTC
TRBJ1-1 TRBV4-1 . . CASSQESPGLDTEAFF TGCGCCAGCAGCCAAGAATCCCCAGGGTTGGACACTGAAGCTTTCTTT
TRBJ1-1 TRBV19 . . CASSIGGVNTEAFF TGTGCCAGTAGTATAGGCGGGGTGAACACTGAAGCTTTCTTT
TRBJ2-1 TRBV2 TRBD2 . CASSVRTSVYNEQFF TGTGCCAGCAGTGTGAGGACTAGCGTGTACAATGAGCAGTTCTTC
TRBJ1-1 TRBV6-5 . . CASRRDGQKNTEAFF TGTGCCAGCAGACGCGACGGACAGAAGAACACTGAAGCTTTCTTT
TRBJ1-1 TRBV14 . . CASSRLAVMNTEAFF TGTGCCAGCAGCCGCCTGGCCGTAATGAACACTGAAGCTTTCTTT
TRBJ2-7 TRBV13 . . CASSRPGYEQYF TGTGCCAGCAGCCGCCCAGGCTACGAGCAGTACTTC
TRBJ2-3 TRBV5-1 TRBD1 . CASSLEGTASTDTQYF TGCGCCAGCAGCTTGGAAGGGACAGCCAGCACAGATACGCAGTATTTT
TRBJ2-5 TRBV7-2 . . CASSPPTAISETQYF TGTGCCAGCAGCCCGCCGACAGCAATTAGCGAGACCCAGTACTTC
TRBJ2-7 TRBV6-6 TRBD2 . CASSSGTSGSNEQYF TGTGCCAGCAGTTCCGGGACTAGCGGGAGTAACGAGCAGTACTTC
TRBJ2-3 TRBV6-5 TRBD2 once CASSPTSGRSSQYF TGTGCCAGCAGTCCCACTAGCGGGAGAAGTTCGCAGTATTTT
TRBJ2-3 TRBV5-5 TRBD2 . CASSYTSGGPSTDTQYF TGTGCCAGCAGCTATACTAGCGGGGGCCCTAGCACAGATACGCAGTATTTT
TRBJ1-2 TRBV6-5 TRBD1 . CASSYSSQGEHGYTF TGTGCCAGCAGTTACTCGAGCCAGGGGGAGCATGGCTACACCTTC
TRBJ2-1 TRBV7-7 TRBD2 . CASSFPGGEQFF TGTGCTAGCAGCTTCCCGGGAGGTGAGCAGTTCTTC
TRBJ2-7 TRBV9 . . CASSVVASAGPYEQYF TGTGCCAGCAGCGTAGTAGCGTCTGCGGGGCCTTACGAGCAGTACTTC
TRBJ2-2 TRBV5-1 . . CASSWGDSSNTGELFF TGCGCCAGCAGCTGGGGGGACAGTTCTAACACCGGGGAGCTGTTTTTT
TRBJ2-5 TRBV18 TRBD2 . CASSPTGIAGARAETQYF TGTGCCAGCTCACCAACCGGGATAGCGGGAGCACGAGCAGAGACCCAGTACTTC